Below are 5 T cell receptor beta chains sequenced from a single sample in a study of T cells in Graves' hyperthyroidism and ophthalmopathy. Amplified regions were TCR beta CDR3 sequences from RNA transcripts. The HTBI primer set drove a first-round RT-PCR of the TCR CDR3. TCRdb reprocessed the multiplex PCR reads with MiXCR, giving one entry per CDR3 protein. The sample has 600,000 to 700,000 distinct CDR3 sequences, approximately 14% seen once. Input material: blood. Receptor source: a woman aged 40 to 55 with Graves' ophthalmopathy.

The chain couples TRBV29-1 to TRBJ2-5, with 13 bases fitting TRBD2. J lost 1 base, V lost 6 bases, and 5 bases had no gene match. The germline V gene has CDR1 SQVTM and CDR2 ANQGSEA. The CDR3 consists of 15 residues. The DNA of the CDR3 is TGCAGCGTGGGGGGACTAGCGGGGCCCCAAGAGACCCAGTACTTC. This encodes CSVGGLAGPQETQYF.

This clonotype was found many times. V is TRBV7-2 and J is TRBJ1-2; D gene ambiguous. Trimming removed 1 base from V and 4 bases from J, with 10 bases in between. Germline CDR1 and CDR2: SGHTA and FQGNSA. The CDR3 has 14 amino acids. CDR3 loop: CASSLGMGFYGYTF. The CDR3 DNA reads as TGTGCCAGCAGCTTAGGCATGGGGTTCTATGGCTACACCTTC.

The sample holds many counts of this clonotype. At one end the junction does not follow the germline gene, possibly because of a read error. The gene calls are TRBV7-2 and TRBJ2-7; D uncertain. Germline CDR1 is SGHTA and CDR2 is FQGNSA. This CDR3 contains 13 residues. This CDR3 is CASSPRTSDEQYF. In nucleotides, the CDR3 is TGTGCCAGCAGCCCCCGAACCTCCGACGAGCAGTACTTC. Looking up the rest from reference TRBV7-2 and TRBJ2-7 gives the full variable domain: GAGVSQSPSNKVTEKGKDVELRCDPISGHTALYWYRQSLGQGLEFLIYFQGNSAPDKSGLPSDRFSAERTGGSVSTLTIQRTQQEDSAVYLCASSPRTSDEQYFGPGTRLTVT.

To note about this clonotype: The junction and the germline gene differ at one end; a read error may be behind it. The V call is TRBV28, the J call TRBJ2-5, with D perhaps matching TRBD1 or TRBD2 (7 bases each). Per the germline V gene, CDR1 is MDHEN and CDR2 is SYDVKM. This CDR3 has 12 amino acids. The DNA of the CDR3 is TGTACCAGCAGCCAGGGGGGGGAGGCCCAGTACTTC. It is translated as CTSSQGGEAQYF.

This clonotype was seen repeatedly, ten times or more. The chain couples TRBV10-2 to TRBJ2-7; a possible D gene is TRBD1 (6 bases). V lost 3 bases and J 0 bases, leaving 15 bases between the germline ends. Per the germline V gene, CDR1 is WSHSY and CDR2 is SAAADI. This CDR3 is 16 amino acids long. The CDR3 region has the DNA TGCGCCAGCAGTGAACAGGGAACCTATCACTCCTACGAGCAGTACTTC. It specifies CASSEQGTYHSYEQYF.